This T cell receptor beta chain was retrieved from a study of cytomegalovirus exposure and HLA in healthy donors. For the study at large: Of all 400 or so donors who were genotyped, roughly 81% belonged to the Caucasian-associated ancestry cluster. Study-wide results and caveats: Sequences of the TCR beta chain were said to predict the HLA-A and HLA-B alleles of most subjects accurately. Investigators reported 164 TCR beta chains as tied to cytomegalovirus. Among TCR beta chains of equal frequency, HLA-associated ones were more clonally expanded in a later analysis.

Remarks on this clone: The antigen remains undetermined. Mismatch with germline at one junction end may stem from a read error.

CDR1 ENHRY and CDR2 SYGVKD come from the germline V gene. This CDR3 contains 17 residues. The PCR employed 60 Vbeta primers together with 13 Jbeta primers. Produced via immunoSEQ multiplex PCR; TCRdb's table is partial and in-frame only. This table has roughly 170,000 clones, more than 60% appearing once. This chain uses TRBV10-3 with TRBJ1-2; TRBD1 aligns across 11 bases. The source is a woman in her twenties or thirties in good health and CMV-seropositive. Material for sequencing was PBMCs. The CDR3 protein is CAIRESLGQGAPGGYTF. The DNA of the CDR3 is TGTGCCATCCGTGAAAGTTTAGGACAGGGGGCGCCGGGGGGCTACACCTTC.